This entry is about one T cell receptor (beta chain). Its matching antigen is unknown. These data are taken from a study of T cell responses to AZD1222 COVID-19 vaccine. Study-level findings and limits: Epitopes outside B.1.351 and B.1.1.7 mutated regions reportedly drew nearly half of spike TCRs. Spike as a whole was targeted by vaccine-associated CD4 TCRs, dominant at 160-218 and 743-854. Donors skewed white British and female; clonal diversity was possibly underestimated.

Generated by immunoSEQ multiplex PCR, the TCRdb table keeps only in-frame clones and is missing some. Of over 100,000 clones in the sample, about 93% are singletons; the top ten hold less than 5%. Trimming stripped 1 base from V and 5 bases from J, with 4 bases between. This CDR3 comprises 12 residues. Germline CDR1 reads SGHNT; CDR2 reads YENEEA. This receptor was taken from an adult in good health. The sequencing used peripheral blood, collected on day 0 of AZD1222 vaccination. The V call is TRBV11-3, the J call TRBJ2-3; D is unclear. Here the CDR3 DNA reads TGTGCCAGCAGCTTAGGGCAAGATACGCAGTATTTT. Translation gives CASSLGQDTQYF.